This T cell receptor beta chain is drawn from a study of blood T cell repertoires in COVID-19 (dated by TCRdb to between 2020 and 2021). With respect to the entire study: Collaborator samples came from the United States, Italy and Spain and covered acute and convalescent phases of COVID-19. The material from the prospective study consisted of cDNA or gDNA derived from T cells, B-cell-depleted T cells, or PBMCs. Deeply sampled blood TCRbeta repertoires from subjects exposed to, actively infected with, or recovered from COVID-19 were included in the dataset. The repertoires were released in a freely available public database meant as a resource for research on the immune response to SARS-CoV-2. Samples came from the ongoing ImmuneRACE study (first 160 participants) plus 1,254 subjects from 6 global collaborators. A de-identified subject ID, COVID-19 status, age in years and sex were almost always included in the sample metadata. HLA class I and class II types, where available, came from metadata supplied by the sample provider rather than from assay-based typing. Here is what the overall study found, with its caveats: The quantity of clinical and demographic metadata differed by source and by participant and was supplied without curation.

Based on the germline V gene (reference sequence), the CDR1 and CDR2 sequences are LGHDT and YNNKEL. The CDR3 sequence holds 13 residues, the cysteine and phenylalanine included. The only DNA kept is the CDR3, 39 bases in frame from the first base. At the junction V is shortened by 4 bases and J by 11 bases, with 15 bases in between. On this clone: Its specific antigen is unknown. Per-base qualities were not stored, and no clone one base away is much larger.

TCRbeta CDR3 regions were amplified from genomic DNA using the immunoSEQ Assay, a bias-controlled multiplex PCR. Per the source publication's procedure: Within the assay, amplification of reference gene primers was used to estimate how many nucleated cells each sample contained. To quantify the absolute abundance of each unique TCRbeta CDR3 rearrangement, sequence reads were collapsed and filtered. For each sample, productive Simpson clonality was calculated as the square root of Simpson's diversity index over productive rearrangements. The source is immuneACCESS, and TCRdb retained only in-frame sequences with V and J called. Part of the clones is not carried over; for the studies checked, unresolved V genes explain less than half of this, and the remainder is unexplained. V, J and clone size reflect that table, while D and trimming were determined from the DNA. In this sample the table shows 150,000 to 200,000 clones, about 90% of which occur a single time. Together, the top ten hold around 9.5% of the sample.

Participants in the prospective study were enrolled through a virtual design, were aged about 18 to 100 years, and lived in under 25 United States geographic areas. Cohort assignment in the prospective study relied on participant-reported clinical history from a screening survey and a study questionnaire. Recovered participants in ImmuneRACE Cohort 3 were defined as having two consecutive negative NP/OP PCR tests, clearance from a healthcare professional, or resolution of symptoms. In the prospective study, mobile phlebotomists collected whole blood, serum and a nasopharyngeal or oropharyngeal swab from each participant. Over a roughly 2-month period, participants in the prospective study had the option of providing additional blood draws and questionnaires. Prospective study blood samples were shipped either frozen or at room temperature before DNA extraction.

The origin of this receptor is a woman aged 18-35 years who had recovered from COVID-19. The sequence is built from TRBV3-1 (or the pseudogene TRBV3-2) and TRBJ2-1; the D gene is perhaps TRBD2, from 6 matching bases. The sample was PBMCs or T cells enriched from blood (not recorded which). The CDR3: CASSRDFTKKQFF. The bases are TGTGCCAGCAGCCGGGACTTCACTAAAAAGCAGTTCTTC.